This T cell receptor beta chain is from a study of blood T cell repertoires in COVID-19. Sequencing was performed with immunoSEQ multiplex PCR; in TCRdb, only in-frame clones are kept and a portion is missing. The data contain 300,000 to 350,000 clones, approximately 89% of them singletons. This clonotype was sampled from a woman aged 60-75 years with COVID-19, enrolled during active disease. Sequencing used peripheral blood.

The CDR3 here is CASSAGREGNQPQHF. CDR3 nucleotide sequence: TGTGCCAGCAGTGCGGGGAGGGAGGGCAATCAGCCCCAGCATTTT. The V gene is TRBV6-6, the J gene TRBJ1-5; no clear D. V was trimmed by 5 bases and J by 2 bases, leaving 13 bases between them. This CDR3 comprises 15 residues. CDR1 is MNHNY, CDR2 SVGAGI, per germline (reference sequence).